This TCR beta chain was sequenced during a study of OX40 agonist ivuxolimab in advanced cancers. In the study overall: Every 2 weeks, patients got intravenous ivuxolimab at one of six dose levels (0.01-10 mg/kg).

Data came from immunoSEQ multiplex PCR; TCRdb stores just in-frame clones and leaves some out. There are tens of thousands of clones in the sample; roughly 80% occur only once, and roughly 6.6% lies in the top ten. This clone was seen repeatedly, ten times or more. Germline assignment: CDR1 MGHRA and CDR2 YSYEKL. This CDR3 has 20 amino acids. Trimming at V came to 0 bases and at J to 2 bases, leaving 17 bases not matched to a gene. The clonotype originates from an adult with an advanced solid tumor such as melanoma, head and neck, liver or kidney cancer. The sequences come from CD4+ or CD8+ T cells sorted from blood, collected in a trial of the OX40 agonist ivuxolimab. The chain combines TRBV4-1 with TRBJ2-7; 9 bases map to TRBD2. The CDR3: CASSQDPYSPETSGPYEQYF. CDR3 bases: TGCGCCAGCAGCCAAGACCCCTACTCCCCTGAGACTAGCGGACCCTACGAGCAGTACTTC.